This T cell receptor (beta chain) was captured in a study of multiple sclerosis patients with progressive multifocal leukoencephalopathy. General observations from the study: Before and during natalizumab, the clones expanded at PML already existed.

Concerning this clone: The antigen remains undetermined.

This CDR3 comprises 11 residues. The germline V gene has CDR1 PRHDT and CDR2 FYEKMQ (reference sequence). The V and J ends lost 5 bases and 8 bases respectively, with 10 bases between them. Time point denoted: time of PML onset. The table came from immunoSEQ multiplex PCR; TCRdb's copy has only in-frame clones and leaves some out. The sample includes roughly 32,000 clones, about 90% of them seen just once. The material was PBMCs, obtained from a patient treated with natalizumab. The TCR was taken from a human donor with progressive multifocal leukoencephalopathy. This chain uses TRBV13 with TRBJ2-7; D remains ambiguous. The CDR3 here is CASSQQAQQYF. In DNA, the CDR3 is TGTGCCAGCAGCCAACAAGCCCAGCAGTACTTC.